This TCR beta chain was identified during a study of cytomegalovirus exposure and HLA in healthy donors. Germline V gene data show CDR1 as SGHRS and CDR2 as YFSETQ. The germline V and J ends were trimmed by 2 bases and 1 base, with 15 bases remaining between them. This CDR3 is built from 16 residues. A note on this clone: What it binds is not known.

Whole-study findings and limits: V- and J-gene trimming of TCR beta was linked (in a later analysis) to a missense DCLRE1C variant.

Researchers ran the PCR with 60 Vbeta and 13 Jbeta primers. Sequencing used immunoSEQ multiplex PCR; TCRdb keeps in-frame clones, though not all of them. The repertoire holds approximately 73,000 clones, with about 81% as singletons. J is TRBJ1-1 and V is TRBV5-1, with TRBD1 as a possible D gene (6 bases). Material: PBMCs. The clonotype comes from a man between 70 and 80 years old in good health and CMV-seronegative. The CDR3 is CASSLTTGTTNTEAFF. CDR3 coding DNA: TGCGCCAGCAGCTTAACCACCGGGACAACGAACACTGAAGCTTTCTTT.